The 26 T cell receptor beta chains presented below share a single source sample, sequenced in a study of blood T cell repertoires in COVID-19. Only in-frame clones appear in the TCRdb table, and some are missing; sequencing was by immunoSEQ multiplex PCR. The table has approximately 150,000 clones, roughly 82% seen once. The source material was peripheral blood. These receptors were obtained from a human donor in a cohort sampled during active COVID-19.

The rearrangement links TRBV6-6 to TRBJ1-5; no reliable D call. The CDR3 length is 15 residues. Trimming removed 7 bases from V and 5 bases from J, with 18 bases in between. In germline, CDR1 is MNHNY, CDR2 SVGAGI (reference sequence). The CDR3 nucleotides are TGTGCCAGCACCTTCGGGCCCGGAGGAGATCAGCCCCAGCATTTT. It yields the protein CASTFGPGGDQPQHF.

V and J are TRBV19 and TRBJ1-1; D gene unclear. Germline loops: CDR1 LNHDA, CDR2 SQIVND (reference sequence). The CDR3 covers 22 residues. The germline V and J ends were trimmed by 0 bases and 0 bases, with 29 bases remaining between them. The CDR3 DNA is TGTGCCAGTAGTATAGATGGTACTATGTGGAGGGAAAACCAAAAGATGAACACTGAAGCTTTCTTT. It translates to CASSIDGTMWRENQKMNTEAFF.

The chain couples TRBV5-4 to TRBJ2-5, with 10 nucleotides matching TRBD1. This CDR3 comprises 14 residues. Per germline, CDR1 SGHNT and CDR2 YYREEE (reference sequence). With V trimmed by 4 bases and J by 6 bases, 6 bases remained unmatched. The CDR3 sequence: CASSQTGGGKTQYF. CDR3 DNA sequence: TGTGCCAGCAGCCAGACAGGGGGCGGTAAGACCCAGTACTTC.

The chain uses TRBV6-5 and TRBJ2-7; 8 bases fit TRBD1. Germline V gives CDR1 MNHEY, CDR2 SVGAGI. With 4 bases clipped from V and 3 bases from J, the junction kept 11 bases outside the gene matches. This CDR3 region has 16 residues. As DNA, the CDR3 is TGTGCCAGCAGTTCCAATAGGGGACAGGAGAACTACGAGCAGTACTTC. This codes for CASSSNRGQENYEQYF.

The chain links TRBV6-2 or TRBV6-3 to TRBJ2-2, with 11 bases matching TRBD2. V trimming: 2 bases; J trimming: 6 bases; junction bases outside the gene matches: 2. Per germline, CDR1 MNHEY and CDR2 SVGEGT. The CDR3 has 15 amino acids. This CDR3 reads CASSYLAGGAGELFF. The DNA for the CDR3 is TGTGCCAGCAGTTACCTAGCGGGGGGTGCCGGGGAGCTGTTTTTT.

The V gene is TRBV5-7, the J gene TRBJ1-6; 8 positions agree with TRBD1. TRBV5-7 is an ORF, and what it does is uncertain. The CDR3 length is 15 residues. With V trimmed by 5 bases and J by 6 bases, 7 bases remained unmatched. CDR3 DNA sequence: TGTGCCAGCAGACCCAGACAGGGGTGTAATTCACCCCTCCACTTT. Translated: CASRPRQGCNSPLHF.

This chain connects TRBV4-1 to TRBJ1-4; 7 nucleotides match TRBD1. The CDR3 extends over 16 amino acids. V lost 1 base, J lost 0 bases, and 2 bases stayed unmatched. Germline CDR1 is MGHRA and CDR2 is YSYEKL. The CDR3 protein is CASSQAQGATNEKLFF. The CDR3 DNA sequence: TGCGCCAGCAGCCAAGCGCAGGGGGCAACTAATGAAAAACTGTTTTTT.

In its sample, this clone was seen a few times. This rearrangement joins TRBV5-1 to TRBJ1-1; 7 bases align to TRBD1. Germline CDR1 is SGHRS and CDR2 is YFSETQ. The CDR3 has 16 amino acids. J gave up 0 bases and V 0 bases, and 5 bases lay outside the gene matches. The CDR3 protein is CASSLASGGMNTEAFF. CDR3 bases: TGCGCCAGCAGCTTGGCATCAGGGGGGATGAACACTGAAGCTTTCTTT.

The table lists this clone with a few counts. The chain carries TRBV7-3 and TRBJ2-2; D remains unclear. Looked up from germline, CDR1 is SGHTA and CDR2 is FQGTGA. Trimming left V 5 bases short and J 0 bases short, with 4 bases between. This CDR3 is built from 13 residues. CDR3 DNA: TGTGCCAGCAGCCCCTCGAACACCGGGGAGCTGTTTTTT. This encodes CASSPSNTGELFF. Full variable domain (outside the CDR3, taken from reference TRBV7-3 and TRBJ2-2): GAGVSQTPSNKVTEKGKYVELRCDPISGHTALYWYRQSLGQGPEFLIYFQGTGAADDSGLPNDRFFAVRPEGSVSTLKIQRTERGDSAVYLCASSPSNTGELFFGEGSRLTVL.

The rearrangement joins TRBV7-9 to TRBJ2-1; 10 bases map to TRBD1. Trimming took 3 bases from V and 2 from J; bases not matched to a gene: 4. CDR1 and CDR2 (germline): SEHNR, FQNEAQ (reference sequence). The CDR3 length is 16 residues. The CDR3 is CASSLSGTGAYNEQFF. The CDR3 nucleotides are TGTGCCAGCAGCTTGTCCGGGACAGGGGCCTACAATGAGCAGTTCTTC.

Comment on this clone: One junction end disagrees with the germline gene, perhaps due to a read error. The chain has TRBV12-3 or TRBV12-4 and TRBJ1-2; TRBD1 aligns across 7 bases. The CDR3 has 13 residues. Here the CDR3 reads CATSQGGAYGYTF. DNA for the CDR3: TGTGCCACCAGTCAGGGGGGTGCATATGGCTACACCTTC.

The chain couples TRBV21-1 to TRBJ2-7; the table's D call of TRBD1 was not tested on the DNA. TRBV21-1 is a pseudogene locus. The CDR3 length is 18 residues. The CDR3 is CASTGLDRDPAAAYEQYV. The CDR3, as DNA: TGTGCCAGCACCGGGTTAGACAGGGATCCCGCAGCGGCCTACGAGCAGTACGTC.

The chain links TRBV6-2 or TRBV6-3 to TRBJ2-7; TRBD1 aligns across 7 bases. The CDR3 is 13 residues long. The trim removed 5 bases at V and 6 bases at J, leaving 7 bases unmatched. In germline, CDR1 is MNHEY, CDR2 SVGEGT. The CDR3 nucleotides are TGTGCCAGCAGTGGAAACAGGGGTGGCGAGCAGTACGTC. Amino acid sequence: CASSGNRGGEQYV.

The chain couples TRBV6-5 to TRBJ1-4, with 10 bases fitting TRBD1. The CDR3 spans 13 residues. V lost 6 bases to trimming and J lost 5 bases; unmatched junction nucleotides: 0. CDR1 MNHEY and CDR2 SVGAGI come from the germline V gene. CDR3 DNA: TGTGCCAGCAGGACAGGGGGCAATGAAAAACTGTTTTTT. As protein: CASRTGGNEKLFF.

The gene calls are TRBV10-3 and TRBJ1-2; 10 bases agree with TRBD1. The germline V gene has CDR1 ENHRY and CDR2 SYGVKD. J lost 6 bases, V lost 0 bases, and 1 base had no gene match. The CDR3 runs 14 residues. The DNA for the CDR3 is TGTGCCATCAGTGAGTCGGGGACAGGGGATGGCTACACCTTC. Its protein is CAISESGTGDGYTF.

This sequence joins TRBV28 and TRBJ1-2; weak D call: TRBD1 (5 bases). The CDR3 sequence is 16 residues long. Germline assignment: CDR1 MDHEN and CDR2 SYDVKM. V lost 6 bases to trimming and J lost 0 bases, with 17 bases between them. DNA of the CDR3: TGTGCCAGCAGGAAACAGGTCCCGTTAGCTAACTATGGCTACACCTTC. Translating gives CASRKQVPLANYGYTF.

V usage is TRBV2 and J usage is TRBJ2-2; D is uncertain. There are 15 residues in the CDR3. V was pared by 10 bases and J by 0 bases, with 15 bases between. The germline CDR1 and CDR2 sequences are SNHLY and FYNNEI. CDR3 sequence reads: CATSPGDTNTGELFF. DNA of the CDR3: TGTGCCACGTCGCCAGGTGACACGAACACCGGGGAGCTGTTTTTT.

The chain couples TRBV2 to TRBJ1-5; weak D call: TRBD1 (6 bases). V dropped 8 bases and J dropped 7 bases, with 15 bases sitting between them. The CDR3 contains 13 residues. Germline V gene lookup returns CDR1 SNHLY and CDR2 FYNNEI. CDR3 bases: TGTGCCAGCCGCGGGGGCCCCCCCCAGCCCCAGCATTTT. This encodes CASRGGPPQPQHF.

This clone was picked up a small number of times. CDR3 protein: CASSAPWGQGSPNQPQHF. CDR3 DNA sequence: TGTGCCAGCAGTGCCCCTTGGGGACAGGGGTCCCCCAATCAGCCCCAGCATTTT. The chain uses TRBV6-1 and TRBJ1-5, with 10 bases fitting TRBD1. CDR3 length: 18 amino acids. Per the germline V gene, CDR1 is MNHNS and CDR2 is SASEGT. V lost 4 bases and J lost 3; bases outside the gene matches: 12.

The gene calls are TRBV7-2 and TRBJ2-5; tentatively, D is TRBD1 (6 bases). Trimming removed 5 bases at V and 2 bases at J, with 15 bases between. The CDR3 loop spans 15 amino acids. The germline CDR1 and CDR2 sequences are SGHTA and FQGNSA. The CDR3: CASSHVQGAQETQYF. Here the CDR3 DNA reads TGTGCCAGCAGCCACGTACAGGGAGCACAAGAGACCCAGTACTTC.

V is TRBV5-1 and J is TRBJ1-1; a weak D match, TRBD1 (6 bases). V was shortened by 3 bases and J by 5 bases, with 17 bases between the two germline ends. CDR1 and CDR2 (germline): SGHRS, YFSETQ. The CDR3 is made up of 15 amino acids. The chain's CDR3 is CASSSGGTGMTEAFF. The CDR3 nucleotides are TGCGCCAGCAGCTCTGGAGGCACAGGGATGACTGAAGCTTTCTTT. The full variable domain, with the rest looked up from reference TRBV5-1 and TRBJ1-1, is KAGVTQTPRYLIKTRGQQVTLSCSPISGHRSVSWYQQTPGQGLQFLFEYFSETQRNKGNFPGRFSGRQFSNSRSEMNVSTLELGDSALYLCASSSGGTGMTEAFFGQGTRLTVV.

This clone was recorded once. V usage is TRBV18 and J usage is TRBJ2-1, with 7 bases identical to TRBD2. The ends lost 5 bases at V and 8 bases at J; junction bases unmatched: 15. Germline values: CDR1 KGHSH, CDR2 LQKENI. The CDR3 consists of 16 residues. CDR3 protein: CASSMSPLPGRDEQFF. In DNA form, the CDR3 reads TGTGCCAGCTCAATGTCGCCACTACCGGGGAGGGATGAGCAGTTCTTC.

CDR3 in DNA: TGTGCCAGCAGCCATACCACAGGGGACGAGCAGTTCTTC. Protein: CASSHTTGDEQFF. This chain links TRBV3-1 (or the pseudogene TRBV3-2) with TRBJ2-1; 7 bases are shared with TRBD1. Trimming cost V 3 bases and J 10 bases; bases outside gene matches: 6. This CDR3 is built from 13 residues. Germline CDR1 LGHDT, CDR2 YNNKEL (reference sequence).

The V call is TRBV19, the J call TRBJ1-1, with TRBD1 matching over 7 bases. This CDR3 region has 15 residues. Germline V gene lookup returns CDR1 LNHDA and CDR2 SQIVND (reference sequence). After removal of 4 bases from V and 4 bases from J, the junction contained 9 bases not matched to a gene. The CDR3 bases are TGTGCCAGTAGTAGCGGGACATCAGGGGGCACTGAAGCTTTCTTT. It specifies CASSSGTSGGTEAFF. Filled out from reference TRBV19 and TRBJ1-1, the complete variable domain reads DGGITQSPKYLFRKEGQNVTLSCEQNLNHDAMYWYRQDPGQGLRLIYYSQIVNDFQKGDIAEGYSVSREKKESFPLTVTSAQKNPTAFYLCASSSGTSGGTEAFFGQGTRLTVV.

V is TRBV25-1 and J is TRBJ2-5, with D possibly matching TRBD1 (5 bases). The CDR3 length is 15 residues. V dropped 4 bases and J dropped 1 base, with 13 bases sitting between them. CDR1 is MGHDK, CDR2 SYGVNS, per germline. CDR3 sequence: CASSGTGISQETQYF. The CDR3 DNA is TGTGCCAGCAGTGGAACAGGTATATCCCAAGAGACCCAGTACTTC.

The gene calls are TRBV9 and TRBJ2-1, with 11 bases matching TRBD2. Trimming cost V 4 bases and J 7 bases; bases outside gene matches: 13. Germline V gene sequence: CDR1 SGDLS, CDR2 YYNGEE. CDR3 size: 17 residues. The CDR3 nucleotides are TGTGCCAGCAGCCCCAAAGCCGGGACTAGCGGCGATAATGAGCAGTTCTTC. It is translated as CASSPKAGTSGDNEQFF. Full variable domain (outside the CDR3, taken from reference TRBV9 and TRBJ2-1): DSGVTQTPKHLITATGQRVTLRCSPRSGDLSVYWYQQSLDQGLQFLIQYYNGEERAKGNILERFSAQQFPDLHSELNLSSLELGDSALYFCASSPKAGTSGDNEQFFGPGTRLTVL.